The rows below give T cell receptor beta chains drawn from one sample of a study of T-cell memory formation after mild COVID-19. TCRdb independently ran MiXCR on the 5' RACE reads; one entry per CDR3 protein. The sample includes 29,000 or so distinct CDR3 sequences, approximately 16% of them seen just once. Input material: PBMCs or a T cell subset sorted from them (not recorded which). The receptors here all came from an adult who had mild COVID-19 (a few samples of this study predate the infection). Cell type and time point are not known. Both conserved end residues are part of each CDR3. The D gene is left open where the match is weak. Size values are once, few and many counts, or a class for expanded clones, and some rows have none.

clone_size	d_call	j_call	v_call	cdr3_nt	cdr3_aa
many	.	TRBJ2-2	TRBV18	TGTGCCAGCTCACCACCACTTAACACCGGGGAGCTGTTTTTT	CASSPPLNTGELFF
few	.	TRBJ2-1	TRBV20-1	TGCAGTGCTACCCCACCCCTCGGGGTCTACAATGAGCAGTTCTTC	CSATPPLGVYNEQFF
medium-sized	.	TRBJ2-5	TRBV29-1	TGCAGCGTTGAAGATTGGACAGATCAAGAGACCCAGTACTTC	CSVEDWTDQETQYF
many	.	TRBJ1-5	TRBV15	TGTGCCACCAGCACCAAGGGCCTTAATCAGCCCCAGCATTTT	CATSTKGLNQPQHF
many	.	TRBJ2-4	TRBV20-1	TGCAGTGCTCTCAAAAACATTCAGTACTTC	CSALKNIQYF
many	.	TRBJ2-2	TRBV20-1	TGCAGTGCTAGAGATAGGAGGGCCCCCACCGGGGAGCTGTTTTTT	CSARDRRAPTGELFF
many	TRBD1	TRBJ1-1	TRBV29-1	TGCAGCGTTAAGGGGGGGCTGTGGACAGGGGAAGCTTTCTTT	CSVKGGLWTGEAFF
many	TRBD2	TRBJ2-3	TRBV6-6	TGTGCCGGAGCTCCCGGACTAGAACGGGGCGATACGCAGTATTTT	CAGAPGLERGDTQYF
many	.	TRBJ2-3	TRBV7-2	TGTGCCAGCAGCTTAGAGGCGATCCATACGCAGTATTTT	CASSLEAIHTQYF
few	.	TRBJ1-1	TRBV6-1	TGTGCCAGCCTACAGGGAGGAAACACTGAAGCTTTCTTT	CASLQGGNTEAFF
many	.	TRBJ1-5	TRBV18	TGTGCCAGCTCTGCCGGGGTTGGTAGCAATCAGCCCCAGCATTTT	CASSAGVGSNQPQHF
.	TRBD2	TRBJ2-1	TRBV7-9	TGTGCCAGCAGCGATACGGGACTAGCGGGGGCGGGGTCCTACAATGAGCAGTTCTTC	CASSDTGLAGAGSYNEQFF
.	TRBD1	TRBJ1-2	TRBV7-2	TGTGCCAGCAGCCTGATTTATGGACAGGGGAGGAACTATGGCTACACCTTC	CASSLIYGQGRNYGYTF
many	.	TRBJ2-1	TRBV5-1	TGCGCCAGCAGCAGAGACAGCGACTCCTACAATGAGCAGTTCTTC	CASSRDSDSYNEQFF
.	.	TRBJ1-1	TRBV6-1	TGTGCCAGCAGAACTGGGGAAAACACTGAAGCTTTCTTT	CASRTGENTEAFF
.	.	TRBJ1-2	TRBV3-1	TGTGCCAGCAGCCGGACAGCCCGTGCGGGATCCTATGGCTACACCTTC	CASSRTARAGSYGYTF
few	TRBD1	TRBJ1-5	TRBV5-1	TGCGCCAGCAGCTCGGGACAGGGCAGCAATCAGCCCCAGCATTTT	CASSSGQGSNQPQHF
many	.	TRBJ2-1	TRBV5-1	TGCGCCAGCAGCTTGGCTACGGACTACCCTCTTTCGGGGGACAATGAGCAGTTCTTC	CASSLATDYPLSGDNEQFF
many	.	TRBJ1-2	TRBV2	TGTGCCAGCAAGGAGTATAGCTATGGCTACACCTTC	CASKEYSYGYTF
many	TRBD2	TRBJ2-5	TRBV24-1	TGTGCCACCAGTGATCCAGCGGGAGTCGAGACCCAGTACTTC	CATSDPAGVETQYF
many	.	TRBJ2-7	TRBV2	TGTGCCAGCAGTGTACGGGAATACGAGCAGTACTTC	CASSVREYEQYF
many	.	TRBJ2-7	TRBV20-1	TGCAGTGCTAGTAACAGTCTTTTCTACGAGCAGTACTTC	CSASNSLFYEQYF
few	.	TRBJ1-3	TRBV5-1	TGCGCCAGCAGCCAGGACATCTCTGGAAACACCATATATTTT	CASSQDISGNTIYF
.	.	TRBJ2-1	TRBV6-2/TRBV6-3	TGTGCCAGCAGTTCTACCTACAATGAGCAGTTCTTC	CASSSTYNEQFF
.	.	TRBJ1-4	TRBV11-3	TGTGCCAGCAGCCCCCTCTTCGGCCCTAATGAAAAACTGTTTTTT	CASSPLFGPNEKLFF
many	TRBD1	TRBJ2-2	TRBV12-3/TRBV12-4	TGTGCCAGCAGATCCGGGACAGTAAACACCGGGGAGCTGTTTTTT	CASRSGTVNTGELFF
many	.	TRBJ1-5	TRBV2	TGTGCCAGCAGCCCCGGGAGCGGCAATCAGCCCCAGCATTTT	CASSPGSGNQPQHF
many	.	TRBJ2-7	TRBV4-2	TGTGCCAGCAGCCAACCCGGACAGGGAGGGGAGCAGTACTTC	CASSQPGQGGEQYF
many	.	TRBJ1-1	TRBV15	TGTGCCACCAGCATAGAGGCTGAGACTGAAGCTTTCTTT	CATSIEAETEAFF
.	.	TRBJ1-1	TRBV5-1	TGCGCCAGCAGTTTGGGGGACACCCAGAACACTGAAGCTTTCTTT	CASSLGDTQNTEAFF
once	.	TRBJ1-1	TRBV6-2/TRBV6-3	TGTGCCAGCAGTTACGGACAGAACACTGAAGCTTTCTTT	CASSYGQNTEAFF
many	.	TRBJ2-1	TRBV15	TGTGCCACCAGCAGAGGGCCAGGGGAGGGTGAGCAGTTCTTC	CATSRGPGEGEQFF
many	.	TRBJ2-1	TRBV29-1	TGCAGCGTAAAACGGGACGGCCCCAATGAGCAGTTCTTC	CSVKRDGPNEQFF
few	TRBD1	TRBJ1-4	TRBV15	TGTGCCACCAGCAGAGGATTAACGTCTTGGACAGGGAACGAAAAACTGTTTTTT	CATSRGLTSWTGNEKLFF
many	TRBD1	TRBJ1-1	TRBV7-9	TGTGCCAGCAGCCGTCGACAGGGGCTGAACACTGAAGCTTTCTTT	CASSRRQGLNTEAFF
many	TRBD2	TRBJ2-5	TRBV3-1	TGTGCCAGCAGCCGCGGCGGGGGAGAGACCCAGTACTTC	CASSRGGGETQYF
many	.	TRBJ2-7	TRBV4-1	TGCGCCAGCAGCCGCGGAGGAGGGGTATACGAGCAGTACTTC	CASSRGGGVYEQYF
many	.	TRBJ2-3	TRBV11-1	TGTGCCAGCAGAAGGACAGAATCCAACCCAGATACGCAGTATTTT	CASRRTESNPDTQYF
many	.	TRBJ2-1	TRBV5-6	TGTGCCAGCAGCCGGGGGTTTACTACCTACAATGAGCAGTTCTTC	CASSRGFTTYNEQFF
many	TRBD2	TRBJ2-5	TRBV20-1	TGCAGTGCCCAAATTGGGACTAGCGGGAAAGAGACCCAGTACTTC	CSAQIGTSGKETQYF
many	.	TRBJ1-2	TRBV30	TGTGCCTGGAGTAGGGGGGTGGGTGGCTACACCTTC	CAWSRGVGGYTF
many	.	TRBJ2-1	TRBV7-2	TGTGCCAGCAGCTCCGGGGGGCCTCGGGAGCAGTTCTTC	CASSSGGPREQFF
many	.	TRBJ2-1	TRBV20-1	TGCAGTGCTAGTCGTACAGGCAATGAGCAGTTCTTC	CSASRTGNEQFF
many	.	TRBJ2-1	TRBV4-3	TGCGCCAGCAGCCAACAATTTCCCGCTAGTTGGAACAATGAGCAGTTCTTC	CASSQQFPASWNNEQFF
.	.	TRBJ2-5	TRBV29-1	TGCAGCGTTGAGGCACCCGGGACGAGGGAGACCCAGTACTTC	CSVEAPGTRETQYF
few	TRBD1	TRBJ1-2	TRBV15	TGTGCCACCAGCAGGGCGGGACAGGGGGCTGAAGGCTACACCTTC	CATSRAGQGAEGYTF
once	.	TRBJ1-1	TRBV11-1	TGTGCCAGCAGCTTAGCTGAGGCGGAGAACACTGAAGCTTTCTTT	CASSLAEAENTEAFF
many	TRBD1	TRBJ1-1	TRBV7-8	TGTGCCAGCAGCTTAGGGGGGACAGGGGGCCTCATGAACACTGAAGCTTTCTTT	CASSLGGTGGLMNTEAFF
once	.	TRBJ2-7	TRBV1	TGCACCAGCATTCCGAGGTCCTACGAGCAGTACTTC	CTSIPRSYEQYF
.	TRBD2	TRBJ2-2	TRBV24-1	TGTGCCACCAGTGATCAAATAGCGGGAGCGGTCGGGGAGCTGTTTTTT	CATSDQIAGAVGELFF
many	TRBD2	TRBJ2-3	TRBV9	TGTGCCAGCAGCTCCGGGGGGTGGGCCACAGATACGCAGTATTTT	CASSSGGWATDTQYF
few	TRBD1	TRBJ1-1	TRBV29-1	TGCAGCACCGACGGACAGGGAGGAACTGAAGCTTTCTTT	CSTDGQGGTEAFF
many	TRBD2	TRBJ2-7	TRBV4-3	TGCGCCAGCAGCCGCTTCCTAGCGGGAGCGGGAAGCGAGCAGTACTTC	CASSRFLAGAGSEQYF
many	TRBD1	TRBJ1-4	TRBV20-1	TGCAGTGCTACGGGACAGGGGGCGGAAAAACTGTTTTTT	CSATGQGAEKLFF
many	.	TRBJ1-2	TRBV14	TGTGCCAGCAGCCAAGGTAACCCGAGGGGCAACTATGGCTACACCTTC	CASSQGNPRGNYGYTF